A selection of T cell receptor beta chains follows, all from one sample in a study of blood T cell repertoires in COVID-19. Data came from immunoSEQ multiplex PCR; TCRdb stores just in-frame clones and leaves some out. The repertoire has 150,000 to 200,000 clones, over 75% of them found once; the top ten carry roughly 11%. What was sequenced was PBMCs or T cells enriched from blood (not recorded which). The receptors shown here come from a man aged 50 or older who had recovered from COVID-19. Each CDR3 is given with its conserved first and last residue. A D gene is named only where the DNA matches it firmly. For some rows the clone size is stated as once, few or many, or as a class when expanded; others skip it.

d_call	v_call	j_call	clone_size	cdr3_aa	cdr3_nt
NA	TRBV3-1/TRBV3-2	TRBJ2-3	NA	CASSQDLTADTQYF	TGTGCCAGCAGCCAAGATTTAACAGCAGATACGCAGTATTTT
TRBD1	TRBV6-5	TRBJ1-1	NA	CASRLDRVGEAFF	TGTGCCAGCAGACTCGACAGGGTGGGAGAAGCTTTCTTT
NA	TRBV5-1	TRBJ1-4	NA	CASSLAGGRGNEKLFF	TGCGCCAGCAGCTTGGCCGGAGGAAGGGGGAATGAAAAACTGTTTTTT
TRBD2	TRBV6-1	TRBJ2-1	NA	CASSEARREGLANEQFF	TGTGCCAGCAGTGAAGCGCGGCGGGAGGGCTTAGCTAATGAGCAGTTCTTC
NA	TRBV5-6	TRBJ1-5	NA	CASSLLGADQPQHF	TGTGCCAGCAGCTTGTTGGGGGCGGATCAGCCCCAGCATTTT
TRBD2	TRBV9	TRBJ2-3	once	CASSVANRGGTDTQYF	TGTGCCAGCAGCGTAGCTAACCGGGGGGGCACAGATACGCAGTATTTT
NA	TRBV27	TRBJ2-7	few	CASSRYLDTGREQYF	TGTGCCAGCAGTCGGTATCTGGACACAGGTAGGGAGCAGTACTTC
TRBD1	TRBV12-3/TRBV12-4	TRBJ1-1	NA	CASSQGGTEAFF	TGTGCCAGCAGTCAGGGGGGCACTGAAGCTTTCTTT
TRBD2	TRBV18	TRBJ2-7	NA	CASSPSSGRNNEQYF	TGTGCCAGCTCACCATCTAGCGGGAGGAACAACGAGCAGTACTTC
NA	TRBV11-2	TRBJ2-1	NA	CASSLDVGIRVYNEQFF	TGTGCCAGCAGCTTAGATGTCGGTATACGGGTCTACAATGAGCAGTTCTTC
NA	TRBV6-5	TRBJ2-3	NA	CASGLPRTDTQYF	TGTGCCAGCGGACTTCCCCGCACAGATACGCAGTATTTT
TRBD1	TRBV19	TRBJ2-6	NA	CASTGTGFGSGANVLTF	TGTGCCAGTACGGGGACAGGGTTTGGCTCTGGGGCCAACGTCCTGACTTTC
NA	TRBV11-2	TRBJ2-3	NA	CASSLGLDPDTQYF	TGTGCCAGCAGCTTAGGACTAGATCCAGATACGCAGTATTTT
NA	TRBV27	TRBJ1-2	NA	CASRSFTYGYTF	TGTGCCAGCAGGAGCTTTACCTATGGCTACACCTTC
NA	TRBV15	TRBJ2-3	NA	CATSRDLGVNTDTQYF	TGTGCCACCAGCAGAGATCTCGGGGTAAACACAGATACGCAGTATTTT
NA	TRBV7-2	TRBJ2-5	NA	CASSSDSWSGETQYF	TGTGCCAGCAGCTCAGACAGTTGGAGTGGGGAGACCCAGTACTTC
NA	TRBV5-1	TRBJ1-6	few	CASSLSRGSGKNSPLHF	TGCGCCAGCAGCTTGTCGCGCGGCAGCGGGAAAAATTCACCCCTCCACTTT
TRBD1	TRBV6-4	TRBJ1-5	NA	CASKETLRDRLDQPQHF	TGTGCCAGCAAGGAAACTTTAAGGGACAGGCTGGATCAGCCCCAGCATTTT
NA	TRBV14	TRBJ2-4	NA	CASSTWRQGDLKNIQYF	TGTGCCAGCAGCACATGGCGGCAGGGCGATCTCAAAAACATTCAGTACTTC
NA	TRBV7-9	TRBJ1-6	NA	CASSPVSNSPLHF	TGTGCCAGCAGCCCGGTTTCAAATTCACCCCTCCACTTT